This entry concerns a single T cell receptor beta chain. Repertoires were generated with immunoSEQ multiplex PCR, while TCRdb's copy carries only in-frame clones and drops some. The sample consists of around 50,000 clones, 90% to 97% of them appearing once. The CDR3 is 11 amino acids. V was cut by 4 bases and J by 4 bases, with 5 bases left in between. The germline V gene encodes CDR1 SQVTM and CDR2 ANQGSEA. These data are taken from a study of T cells after somatic rescue of genetic block. Input material: peripheral blood mononuclear cells (PBMCs). The receptor was isolated from a child younger than two. This chain connects TRBV29-1 to TRBJ2-1, with D hard to call. CDR3 amino acids: CSVGRYNEQFF. CDR3 bases: TGCAGCGTTGGGAGATACAATGAGCAGTTCTTC.